This T cell receptor beta chain derives from a study of blood T cell repertoires in COVID-19. Produced via immunoSEQ multiplex PCR; TCRdb's table is partial and in-frame only. The sample yields a few hundred thousand clones, roughly nine tenths seen once. Assignments of participants to cohorts depended upon their own reported clinical history. The germline CDR1 and CDR2 sequences are SGHAT and FQNNGV. V was shortened by 5 bases and J by 2 bases, with 18 bases between the two germline ends. The CDR3 length is 16 residues. Material: PBMCs or T cells enriched from blood (not recorded which). The sequence was collected from a woman aged 55-75 years who had recovered from COVID-19. The V and J genes are TRBV11-2 and TRBJ1-2, with D perhaps TRBD1 (5 bases). CDR3 residues: CASSQRTPRANYGYTF. The CDR3 nucleotides are TGTGCCAGCAGCCAGCGTACCCCCAGGGCCAACTATGGCTACACCTTC.